This T cell receptor (beta chain) was recovered during a study of cytomegalovirus exposure and HLA in healthy donors. Study summary: Some 85 million unique TCRs, all from HLA-typed donors, were included in an early release of the data. Whole-study results and caveats: Earlier findings revealed that most TCR beta V segments proved productive either about 87% or about 30% of the time. An analysis that was carried out later associated 15,000 to 20,000 TCR beta sequences with HLA alleles at 0.05 false discovery rate. A list of 150 or so TCR beta chains associated with cytomegalovirus was given.

Regarding this clone: The antigen remains undetermined.

There are 16 residues in the CDR3. Germline CDR1 reads LGHNA; CDR2 reads YSLEER. Trimming pared 0 bases from V and 3 bases from J, leaving 14 bases between. The study ran its PCR with 60 Vbeta and 13 Jbeta primers. Profiled with immunoSEQ multiplex PCR; TCRdb holds only in-frame clones, not every one. This table has around 90,000 clones, about 66% appearing once. Sequencing was performed on PBMCs. V is TRBV4-3 and J is TRBJ1-2; D is unclear. The origin of this receptor is a woman aged 50 to 65 in good health and CMV-seropositive. CDR3 nucleotides: TGCGCCAGCAGCCAAGATCAAGATAGTCCCTACTATGGCTACACCTTC. Its protein product is CASSQDQDSPYYGYTF.